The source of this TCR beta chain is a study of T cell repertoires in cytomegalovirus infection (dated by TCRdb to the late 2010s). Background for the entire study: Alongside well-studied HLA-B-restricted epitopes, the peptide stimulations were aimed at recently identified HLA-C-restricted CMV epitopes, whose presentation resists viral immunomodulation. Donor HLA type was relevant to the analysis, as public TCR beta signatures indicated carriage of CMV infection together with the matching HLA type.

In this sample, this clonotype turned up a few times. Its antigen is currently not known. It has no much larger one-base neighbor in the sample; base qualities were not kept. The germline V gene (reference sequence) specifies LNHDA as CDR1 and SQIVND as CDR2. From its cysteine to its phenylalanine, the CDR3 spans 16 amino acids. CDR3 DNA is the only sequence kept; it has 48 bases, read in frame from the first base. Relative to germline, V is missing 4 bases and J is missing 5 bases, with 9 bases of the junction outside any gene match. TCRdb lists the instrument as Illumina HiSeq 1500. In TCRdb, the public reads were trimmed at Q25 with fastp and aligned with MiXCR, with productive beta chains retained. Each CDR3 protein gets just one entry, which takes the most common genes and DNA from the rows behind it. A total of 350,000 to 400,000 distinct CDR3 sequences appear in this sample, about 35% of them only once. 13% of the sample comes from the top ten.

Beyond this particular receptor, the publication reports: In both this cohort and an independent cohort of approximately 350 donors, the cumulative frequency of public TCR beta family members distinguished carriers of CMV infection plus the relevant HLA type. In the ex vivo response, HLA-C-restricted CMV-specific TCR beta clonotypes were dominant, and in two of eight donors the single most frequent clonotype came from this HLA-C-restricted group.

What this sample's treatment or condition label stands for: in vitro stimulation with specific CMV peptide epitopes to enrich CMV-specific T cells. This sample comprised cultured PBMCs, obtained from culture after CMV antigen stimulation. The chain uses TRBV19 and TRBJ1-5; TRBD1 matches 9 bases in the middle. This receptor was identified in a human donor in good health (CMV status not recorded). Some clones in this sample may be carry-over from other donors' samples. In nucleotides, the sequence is TGTGCCAGTAGTACACGGACAGGGGTGGTCGATCAGCCCCAGCATTTT. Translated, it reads CASSTRTGVVDQPQHF.